The source of this TCR beta chain is a study of CD8 T cells in ankylosing spondylitis. As regards this clonotype: Its antigen is not identified.

As the method for making TCR beta libraries, quantitative 5'-RACE with molecular barcodes was used. One entry per CDR3 protein results from TCRdb running MiXCR on the 5' RACE reads. The sample lists hundreds of thousands of distinct CDR3 sequences, about 15% occurring once. V lost 6 bases and J lost 5; bases outside the gene matches: 14. The CDR3 consists of 18 residues. Study-level findings and limits: A motif in TCR beta, a set of 8 or 9 highly homologous variants, appeared characteristic of ankylosing spondylitis blood. The authors reported significant enrichment of disease-linked clones in matched ankylosing spondylitis synovial fluid. Disease-linked clones were found to be CD8+ and relatively rare in peripheral blood.

This chain uses TRBV12-3 or TRBV12-4 with TRBJ2-5; the match to TRBD2 covers 14 bases. The sequence derives from a male donor with ankylosing spondylitis. Material: blood, either unsorted or a sorted T cell fraction (not recorded which). Written as DNA, the CDR3 is TGTGCCAGCAGCCATCCGGGACTAGCGGGAGTGAGGGTGGAGACCCAGTACTTC. Amino acids: CASSHPGLAGVRVETQYF.